A single T cell receptor (beta chain) is shown here with its context. The data were obtained in a study of shared clonotypes between healthy human individuals. Method: immunoSEQ multiplex PCR; TCRdb's copy keeps in-frame clones and lacks some. The top ten hold roughly 0.39% of the sample, which has 2 million to 3 million clones, over 85% seen once. The clonotype originates from a young man in good health. Some clones in this sample may be carry-over from other donors' samples. The sequencing sample was made of naive CD4+ T cells from PBMCs. Sample subset: CD45RA+ positively selected.

CDR3 sequence (DNA): TGTGCCAGCAGCTCCTCCCCCCGGGACATACCCTACGAGCAGTACTTC. Translated: CASSSSPRDIPYEQYF. The chain links TRBV7-9 to TRBJ2-7, with TRBD1 as a possible D gene (6 bases). Germline assignment: CDR1 SEHNR and CDR2 FQNEAQ (reference sequence). This CDR3 has 16 residues. Deletions cut 4 bases from V and 2 bases from J, with 18 bases between.